A selection of T cell receptor beta chains follows, all from one sample in a study of radiation and T cells in renal cell carcinoma. Using immunoSEQ multiplex PCR, the repertoire was profiled, and TCRdb retains in-frame clones only, with some absent. The data hold about 130,000 clones, with more than 80% observed a single time. The material sequenced was blood, taken from a patient whose treatment included radiotherapy and nephrectomy. These receptors were obtained from a woman in her sixties with renal cell carcinoma. Both conserved end residues are part of each CDR3. The order of the fields is V gene, J gene, clone size, D gene, CDR3 DNA, CDR3 protein. A D gene is named only where the DNA matches it firmly. The size field is filled for only some rows; it gives once, few, many or a size class.

>TRBV11-3|TRBJ2-5|.|TRBD1
TGTGCCAGCAGCTTAGGGACAGGGGATAGATGGGAGACCCAGTACTTC
CASSLGTGDRWETQYF
>TRBV7-5|TRBJ1-2|.|.
TGTGCCAGAAGCCTCGGGCACCCTGGCTACACCTTC
CARSLGHPGYTF
>TRBV5-4|TRBJ2-2|.|.
TGTGCCAGCAGTATTAGGGGGGTCACCGGGGAGCTGTTTTTT
CASSIRGVTGELFF
>TRBV6-5|TRBJ1-3|.|.
TGTGCCAGCAGTTCCCTCCTAAGCTCTGGAAACACCATATATTTT
CASSSLLSSGNTIYF
>TRBV19|TRBJ2-3|.|.
TGTGCCAGTAGCCCCCGGGAGAGTATGTTGACAGTTTCCACAGATACGCAGTATTTT
CASSPRESMLTVSTDTQYF
>TRBV28|TRBJ1-3|.|.
TGTGCCAGCACAAGGGTTGGAAACACCATATATTTT
CASTRVGNTIYF
>TRBV27|TRBJ1-1|few|.
TGTGCCAGCAGTTTCCGGAGAGATACTGAAGCTTTCTTT
CASSFRRDTEAFF
>TRBV7-2|TRBJ2-4|.|TRBD2
TGTGCCAGCAGCTTAGCGGGCGGGGGGAGTCTGGCCATTCAGTACTTC
CASSLAGGGSLAIQYF
>TRBV30|TRBJ1-2|.|.
TGTGCCTGGAGCCGGGACGTTCCTAGCTATGGCTACACCTTC
CAWSRDVPSYGYTF
>TRBV6-5|TRBJ2-7|.|.
TGTGCCAGCAAGCGGATCTACGAGCAGTACTTC
CASKRIYEQYF
>TRBV11-2|TRBJ1-5|few|.
TGTGCCAGCAGCCCCGTCGGGGGCAATCAGCCCCAGCATTTT
CASSPVGGNQPQHF
>TRBV5-8|TRBJ2-2|.|.
TGTGCCAGCAGCTTGTTCTTGGTTTCCACCGGGGAGCTGTTTTTT
CASSLFLVSTGELFF
>TRBV28|TRBJ1-1|.|.
TGTGCCACCTCACAGGGAAACACTGAAGCTTTCTTT
CATSQGNTEAFF
>TRBV15|TRBJ1-5|.|.
TGTGCCACCAGCAGAGGGAAGAGATATCAGCCCCAGCATTTT
CATSRGKRYQPQHF
>TRBV4-3|TRBJ2-7|.|TRBD1
TGCGCCAGCAGCCAAGATCAGGGGGCAACCGAGCAGTACTTC
CASSQDQGATEQYF
>TRBV6-1|TRBJ2-1|.|TRBD2
TGTGCCAGCAGTGAAGAGGCTAGCGGGAGGTATCTTAACAATGAGCAGTTCTTC
CASSEEASGRYLNNEQFF
>TRBV6-6|TRBJ1-1|.|.
TGTGCCAGCACCCAAGGCACTGAAGCTTTCTTT
CASTQGTEAFF
>TRBV19|TRBJ1-2|.|TRBD1
TGTGCCAGTAGTATAAACAGGGGGCACGGCTACACCTTC
CASSINRGHGYTF
>TRBV28|TRBJ1-6|once|.
TGTGCCAGCAGTTCCGCCTCTGGGCCCTCGGTGCAACCCCTCCACTTT
CASSSASGPSVQPLHF
>TRBV2|TRBJ1-1|.|.
TGTGCCAGCAGGAGGACGGAGAACACTGAAGCTTTCTTT
CASRRTENTEAFF
>TRBV5-1|TRBJ2-3|.|TRBD2
TGCGCCAGCAGCCCTGGAGGGCGGGGACTAGCGCGAAGCACAGATACGCAGTATTTT
CASSPGGRGLARSTDTQYF
>TRBV4-1|TRBJ2-2|.|.
TGCGCCAGCAAGGATTTTTCGGGGAATACCGGGGAGCTGTTTTTT
CASKDFSGNTGELFF
>TRBV28|TRBJ2-3|.|.
TGTGCCAGCAGTTTGAATACAGATACGCAGTATTTT
CASSLNTDTQYF
>TRBV29-1|TRBJ2-2|.|TRBD2
TGCAGCGTTGAGGGTTACCGGACTAGCGGGGGTTCGAACACCGGGGAGCTGTTTTTT
CSVEGYRTSGGSNTGELFF
>TRBV2|TRBJ2-7|.|.
TGTGCCAGCGGAACCGGGGCGTCCTACGAGCAGTACTTC
CASGTGASYEQYF
>TRBV19|TRBJ1-2|once|.
TGTGCCAGTAGTGCCTTGGACCGAACGAAGGACTACACCTTC
CASSALDRTKDYTF
>TRBV10-2|TRBJ1-1|.|.
TGCGCCAGCAGGGGGACCGCGAACACTGAAGCTTTCTTT
CASRGTANTEAFF
>TRBV28|TRBJ1-1|.|.
TGTGCCAGCAGCTCCGTGATGGGCCGAGAGAACACTGAAGCTTTCTTT
CASSSVMGRENTEAFF
>TRBV7-9|TRBJ1-4|.|.
TGTGCCAGCAGCTTAGATGCAGGCGGAAATGAAAAACTGTTTTTT
CASSLDAGGNEKLFF
>TRBV5-4|TRBJ2-1|.|.
TGTGCCAGCAGCTTGCCAAACGGAGGGGCCCCAAACAATGAGCAGTTCTTC
CASSLPNGGAPNNEQFF
>TRBV5-1|TRBJ2-3|once|TRBD2
TGCGCCAGCAGCTTGCTAGCGGGGGGGCAGACAGATACGCAGTATTTT
CASSLLAGGQTDTQYF
>TRBV4-2|TRBJ2-1|.|TRBD1
TGTGCCAGCAGCACCCTGACAGGGCAGAATGAGCAGTTCTTC
CASSTLTGQNEQFF
>TRBV19|TRBJ2-7|once|TRBD1
TGTGCCAGCGGACAGGGGGCCCACGAGCAGTACTTC
CASGQGAHEQYF
>TRBV6-1|TRBJ2-2|few|.
TGTGCCAGCAGTGAACAGGGTAGCACCGGGGAGCTGTTTTTT
CASSEQGSTGELFF
>TRBV28|TRBJ1-2|.|.
TGTGCCAGCAGCGTTCTTACAGGCTACACCTTC
CASSVLTGYTF
>TRBV4-2|TRBJ2-2|few|TRBD2
TGTGCCAGCAGCCAATACCTGCGGGAGGAGTTCGGGGAGCTGTTTTTT
CASSQYLREEFGELFF
>TRBV4-1|TRBJ1-3|few|.
TGCGCCAGCAGCTCCAGGGCGGTCTCTGGAAACACCATATATTTT
CASSSRAVSGNTIYF
>TRBV5-4|TRBJ2-1|.|TRBD2
TGTGCCAGCAGCCTTGGCTCCCGGCGGGGGGGCGGAAATGAGCAGTTCTTC
CASSLGSRRGGGNEQFF
>TRBV11-3|TRBJ2-1|.|.
TGTGCCAGCAGCCTCGATAGCGGAAGTCTCTACAATGAGCAGTTCTTC
CASSLDSGSLYNEQFF
>TRBV6-5|TRBJ1-6|.|.
TGTGCCAGCAGGCGCCGACAGGAGAATTCACCCCTCCACTTT
CASRRRQENSPLHF
>TRBV4-1|TRBJ1-5|few|.
TGCGCCAGCAGCCTTAGACTGGGGCAGCCCCAGCATTTT
CASSLRLGQPQHF
>TRBV27|TRBJ1-5|.|.
TGTGCCAGCAGTCAGGGACGGAATCAGCCCCAGCATTTT
CASSQGRNQPQHF
>TRBV15|TRBJ1-4|.|.
TGTGCCACCAGCAGATCTCCCCCAGGGACTAATGAAAAACTGTTTTTT
CATSRSPPGTNEKLFF
>TRBV18|TRBJ1-2|.|.
TGTGCCAGCTCACCATCCCCGGAGTTATATGGCTACACCTTC
CASSPSPELYGYTF